These 16 T cell receptor beta chains originate from one sample sequenced in a study of T cells in Graves' hyperthyroidism and ophthalmopathy. RNA transcripts served as the template for amplifying TCR beta CDR3 regions. A first-round RT-PCR of the TCR CDR3 used the HTBI primer set. TCRdb used MiXCR to reprocess the multiplex PCR reads, holding one entry per CDR3 protein. The table records roughly 500,000 distinct CDR3 sequences, roughly 14% of them present only once. Sequenced sample: blood. The source is a woman in her 30s with Graves' hyperthyroidism that later progressed to Graves' ophthalmopathy.

This clonotype came up a few times. The rearrangement joins TRBV29-1 to TRBJ1-3; D is ambiguous. V shed 4 bases and J shed 7 bases, with 8 bases lying between them. CDR1 and CDR2 (germline): SQVTM, ANQGSEA. CDR3 length: 11 amino acids. The DNA of the CDR3 is TGCAGCGTTGTCAGCGAGAACACCATATATTTT. The encoded protein is CSVVSENTIYF.

This clonotype was detected many times. The CDR3 DNA is TGTGCCAGCACCGGGGGGGCACTCCTCTACGAGCAGTACTTC. The encoded protein is CASTGGALLYEQYF. V usage is TRBV28 and J usage is TRBJ2-7; TRBD2 matches at 8 bases. The germline CDR1 and CDR2 sequences are MDHEN and SYDVKM. V was clipped by 7 bases and J by 3 bases; unmatched bases: 8. CDR3 length: 14 residues.

In this sample, this clonotype turned up many times. The rearrangement uses TRBV2 and TRBJ2-1; D unresolved. Germline CDR1 SNHLY, CDR2 FYNNEI. The V end lost 1 base, the J end lost 9 bases, and 10 bases lay between the germline ends. The length of the CDR3 is 13 residues. CDR3: CASSEVQAAEQFF. The CDR3 region has the DNA TGTGCCAGCAGTGAAGTCCAGGCGGCTGAGCAGTTCTTC.

This clonotype was picked up many times. The chain is built from TRBV6-1 and TRBJ1-4, with TRBD1 identical over 12 bases. V shed 4 bases and J 8 bases; nucleotides not matched to a gene: 5. In germline, CDR1 is MNHNS, CDR2 SASEGT. This CDR3 contains 15 residues. CDR3 loop: CASSVGTGGNEKLFF. The CDR3 region has the DNA TGTGCCAGCAGTGTGGGGACAGGGGGCAACGAAAAACTGTTTTTT.

The chain has TRBV18 and TRBJ2-3; TRBD2 aligns across 14 bases. Germline lookup yields CDR1 KGHSH and CDR2 LQKENI. The V segment lost 3 bases and the J segment 1 base; nucleotides outside the gene matches: 6. This CDR3 spans 18 amino acids. Written as DNA, the CDR3 is TGTGCCAGCTCACCTATTCCGGGACTAGCGGGAGGCACAGATACGCAGTATTTT. It yields the protein CASSPIPGLAGGTDTQYF.

This clonotype came up many times. The V call is TRBV28, the J call TRBJ1-2; D is uncertain. The germline V and J ends were trimmed by 4 bases and 9 bases, with 15 bases remaining between them. The CDR3 has 13 residues. Germline V gene lookup returns CDR1 MDHEN and CDR2 SYDVKM. The CDR3 region has the DNA TGTGCCAGCAGTTCTGGACGGACTATGAGCTACACCTTC. Residues: CASSSGRTMSYTF.

This clonotype was observed at least ten times. The rearrangement joins TRBV30 to TRBJ2-3; D gene unclear. CDR1 is GTSNPN and CDR2 is SVGIG in the germline V gene (reference sequence). The CDR3 has 14 residues. Trimming pared 2 bases from V and 2 bases from J, leaving 11 bases between. CDR3 protein: CAWSPGRNTDTQYF. CDR3 nucleotides: TGTGCCTGGAGTCCCGGGCGGAACACAGATACGCAGTATTTT. The full variable domain, its missing parts supplied by reference TRBV30 and TRBJ2-3, is SQTIHQWPATLVQPVGSPLSLECTVEGTSNPNLYWYRQAAGRGLQLLFYSVGIGQISSEVPQNLSASRPQDRQFILSSKKLLLSDSGFYLCAWSPGRNTDTQYFGPGTRLTVL.

This clonotype came up many times. The chain has TRBV7-9 and TRBJ2-1; TRBD1 agrees at 10 bases. Germline CDR1 SEHNR, CDR2 FQNEAQ (reference sequence). The CDR3 loop spans 17 amino acids. With V trimmed by 1 base and J by 5 bases, 8 bases remained unmatched. In DNA, the CDR3 is TGTGCCAGCAGCTTAGGGAAACCGGGACAGGGGAACAATGAGCAGTTCTTC. This translates into CASSLGKPGQGNNEQFF. Looking up the rest from reference TRBV7-9 and TRBJ2-1 gives the full variable domain: DTGVSQNPRHKITKRGQNVTFRCDPISEHNRLYWYRQTLGQGPEFLTYFQNEAQLEKSRLLSDRFSAERPKGSFSTLEIQRTEQGDSAMYLCASSLGKPGQGNNEQFFGPGTRLTVL.

V and J are TRBV19 and TRBJ2-7; unclear D gene. The germline V gene encodes CDR1 LNHDA and CDR2 SQIVND (reference sequence). The CDR3 sequence is 13 residues long. Trimming stripped 5 bases from V and 2 bases from J, with 10 bases between. The CDR3 bases are TGTGCCAGTAGTCTAAGCCGGACCTACGAGCAGTACTTC. It is translated as CASSLSRTYEQYF.

Worth noting for this clonotype: A much larger clone differs by one base, so this may be a read error. V usage is TRBV25-1 and J usage is TRBJ2-7; TRBD1 is a possible D gene (6 bases). There are 15 residues in the CDR3. CDR1 is MGHDK and CDR2 is SYGVNS in the germline V gene. Trimming left V 6 bases short and J 5 bases short, with 20 bases between. Written as DNA, the CDR3 is TGTGCCAGCAGCGCAAATCAGGGGTCGGCCCACGAGCAGTACTTC. Translation: CASSANQGSAHEQYF.

This clonotype was observed at least ten times. The chain uses TRBV18 and TRBJ2-7, with 7 bases fitting TRBD2. The trim removed 9 bases at V and 1 base at J, leaving 9 bases unmatched. The CDR3 extends over 14 amino acids. CDR1 is KGHSH and CDR2 is LQKENI in the germline V gene. The CDR3 region has the DNA TGTGCCAGTCTGGAGCGGGACGCATCCTACGAGCAGTACTTC. This codes for CASLERDASYEQYF.

The V and J genes are TRBV2 and TRBJ2-5; the match to TRBD2 covers 10 bases. The germline gives CDR1 SNHLY, CDR2 FYNNEI. The CDR3 covers 19 residues. The ends lost 2 bases at V and 0 bases at J; junction bases unmatched: 12. The CDR3 DNA sequence: TGTGCCAGCAGTGAACAGGGGCTAGCGGGAGCCACGTACCAAGAGACCCAGTACTTC. Protein product: CASSEQGLAGATYQETQYF. Using reference TRBV2 and TRBJ2-5 for the parts outside the CDR3, the full variable domain is EPEVTQTPSHQVTQMGQEVILRCVPISNHLYFYWYRQILGQKVEFLVSFYNNEISEKSEIFDDQFSVERPDGSNFTLKIRSTKLEDSAMYFCASSEQGLAGATYQETQYFGPGTRLLVL.

As regards this clonotype: A much more abundant neighbour one base away suggests this may be a read error. The chain is built from TRBV5-1 and TRBJ1-1; D is uncertain. V lost 0 bases and J lost 7, with 13 bases in between. CDR1 and CDR2 from the germline V gene are SGHRS and YFSETQ. The CDR3 has 14 residues. This CDR3 reads CASSLAGIAIEAFF. The CDR3 DNA follows: TGCGCCAGCAGCTTGGCGGGTATTGCCATTGAAGCTTTCTTT.

This clonotype appeared a few times. The chain is built from TRBV5-1 and TRBJ1-6, with TRBD1 as a possible D gene (5 bases). The V end was cut by 4 bases, the J end by 5 bases, with 13 bases between. This CDR3 comprises 15 residues. Germline values: CDR1 SGHRS, CDR2 YFSETQ. CDR3 in DNA: TGCGCCAGCAGCCCGTCCGGGACGGATAATTCACCCCTCCACTTT. Translated: CASSPSGTDNSPLHF.

Ten or more counts support this clonotype. V and J are TRBV20-1 and TRBJ1-4; D is unclear. The CDR3 spans 15 residues. Germline lookup yields CDR1 DFQATT and CDR2 SNEGSKA (reference sequence). The V end was cut by 6 bases, the J end by 1 base, with 15 bases between. The CDR3 reads CSATRARVTNEKLFF. CDR3 sequence (DNA): TGCAGTGCAACAAGGGCCAGAGTAACTAATGAAAAACTGTTTTTT.

This clonotype occurred many times. In DNA, the CDR3 is TGTGCCAGTAGTATGATAGCAGCGATACGAGAGACCCAGTACTTC. Protein sequence: CASSMIAAIRETQYF. The genes are TRBV19 and TRBJ2-5; D unresolved. Germline V lookup: CDR1 LNHDA, CDR2 SQIVND (reference sequence). V gave up 3 bases and J gave up 4 bases, with 15 bases separating them. There are 15 residues in the CDR3.